This T cell receptor beta chain was sequenced in a study of cytomegalovirus exposure and HLA in healthy donors (dated by TCRdb to about 2017). With regard to the full study: According to a later analysis, one platform produced both the roughly 120 validation repertoires and the 620 or so repertoires of the first cohort. The study aimed to test whether cataloging public T cell receptors could reveal signatures of past pathogen exposure. Besides the first cohort of 500 to 700 subjects, a separate validation cohort made up of 120 different subjects was used. The study combined high-throughput TCR immunosequencing, statistical association of individual TCRs with disease status, and machine learning to predict cytomegalovirus infection status.

Comment on this clone: There is no known antigen for this receptor. Base qualities are not provided; no much larger clone lies one nucleotide away.

The donors were included in the validation cohort of 120 subjects, a group kept apart from the approximately 700-subject first cohort. The method behind the library was the immunoSEQ multiplex PCR assay. The original methods were these. A statistical classification framework was built to diagnose cytomegalovirus status from the catalog of TCR beta chain sequences. This is the immuneACCESS table as TCRdb keeps it, with only in-frame sequences that have V and J called. A part of the clones is gone; compared with another copy, unresolved V genes explain less than half, and the rest is unexplained. The V and J calls and the clone size are those of that table, but D and trimming were determined from the DNA. The sample table records about 64,000 clones; around 90% of these occur just once. Of the sample, 1.3% falls within the top ten clones. From the cysteine up to the phenylalanine, the CDR3 has a length of 15 residues. Solely the CDR3 DNA is kept, with 45 bases framed from the first base. V has 6 bases trimmed and J has 4 bases trimmed; junction bases matching no gene number 12. CDR1 and CDR2 (LNHDA, SQIVND) derive from the germline V gene (reference sequence).

Overall study outcomes, separate from this receptor: In both the original and validation cohorts, the classifier was reported to diagnose cytomegalovirus status with high specificity and sensitivity. A later analysis found that TCRs clustered in the first cohort also tended to co-occur in the 100 to 150 validation repertoires, with about 94% of cluster scores above 0. The authors suggested that the approach could potentially be extended to other disease states and immunological phenotypes. The validation cohort had no HLA typing available for a later analysis, so co-occurrence within that cohort was assessed over all 130 or so repertoires. In vitro tests confirmed that a few of the cytomegalovirus-associated TCR beta chains recognize cytomegalovirus antigens. Most TCR sequences were seen in very few donors, while some public TCRs were found in many individuals. The study listed 164 TCR beta chains as associated with cytomegalovirus.

The sequence was obtained from a woman between 18 and 29 years old in good health and CMV-seronegative. Here the chain combines TRBV19 and TRBJ2-7, and TRBD1 matches 7 of the central bases. What was sequenced was PBMCs. The CDR3 corresponds to CASRVKGANGYEQYF. The DNA is TGTGCCAGTAGGGTAAAGGGGGCGAATGGATACGAGCAGTACTTC.